The present T cell receptor (beta chain) was sequenced within a study of blood T cell repertoires in COVID-19. On the study more broadly: Whether acute or convalescent, the COVID-19 samples came from the United States, Italy and Spain. PBMCs, B-cell-depleted T cells, or T cells provided the cDNA or gDNA that made up the material.

Authors' analysis steps: How many nucleated cells were present was estimated from reference gene primer amplification. Libraries were prepared by immunoSEQ multiplex PCR; TCRdb keeps only in-frame clonotypes and omits some of them. The V and J calls and clone size come from that table; D and trimming were worked out from the DNA. There are 150,000 to 250,000 clones in the sample; about 80% occur only once, and about 6.9% lies in the top ten. The sequenced sample was peripheral blood. The receptor was derived from a human donor with acute or convalescent COVID-19. The donor label of this sample is uncertain.

CDR3 coding DNA: TGTGCCATCAGGAATACAGGGGATTATGGCTACACCTTC. It codes for CAIRNTGDYGYTF. The chain carries TRBV10-3 and TRBJ1-2; TRBD1 matches at 7 bases. The CDR3 runs to 13 residues. Trimming at V came to 6 bases and at J to 5 bases, leaving 6 bases not matched to a gene. CDR1 and CDR2 (germline): ENHRY, SYGVKD.